Here is one T cell receptor beta chain with its context. This sample was taken from a study of shared clonotypes between healthy human individuals. This CDR3 has 17 amino acids. For each subset, genomic DNA was distributed in equal portions over several immunoSEQ plates. Generated by immunoSEQ multiplex PCR, the TCRdb table keeps only in-frame clones and is missing some. The sample records a few million clones, approximately 92% being singletons. The TCR was taken from a man between 18 and 35 years old in good health. The rearrangement links TRBV21-1 to TRBJ2-3; the table gives TRBD2 as D, unverified against the DNA. TRBV21-1 is tagged as a pseudogene. The specimen sequenced was naive CD4+ T cells sorted from blood. Subset denoted: CD45RA+ positively selected. CDR3 in DNA: TGTGCCAGCAGCGGAGGCGGACTACCACCTTGCACAGATACGCAGTATTTT. It encodes CASSGGGLPPCTDTQYF.